Listed here is a single T cell receptor beta chain. Its recognized antigen is unknown. No qualities accompany the bases; no much larger clone lies one base away. The library came from 5' RACE. The sequencer listed for this sample is Illumina HiSeq 2500. The second PCR ran for roughly 6 to 11 cycles and used a J-beta primer mix along with a sample-barcoded 5' primer. Each TCR beta cDNA molecule received a unique molecular identifier from a template-switch 5' adaptor carrying 12 random nucleotides. Each sample yielded at least 2.5 million CDR3-containing paired-end reads. All of the RNA was converted into first-strand cDNA using the Mint cDNA synthesis kit, with a TRBC-specific oligonucleotide serving as the primer. After uracil-DNA glycosylase treatment, a first 18-cycle PCR used universal primers M1SS and BC2_uni_R on all cDNA. The paper's data handling went like this. For normalization, 1 million high-quality reads, each with a distinct molecular identifier, were randomly selected from each sample. Reads with shared molecular identifiers were discarded instead of being binned into consensus sequences. MiTCR, with a Q25 quality threshold and the strictest error-elimination algorithm, was used for CDR3 identification, clonotype clustering and error correction. A nonparametric unseen species model with Euler transformation was used to estimate a lower bound on total TCR beta diversity. The public reads were run again by TCRdb, first through fastp at Q25 and then through MiXCR, and only productive beta chains were kept. Merged by CDR3 protein, the rows form single entries marked with the most common genes and DNA. TCRdb's processing, not the authors' own work, is the source of the V and J calls. The sample includes about 690,000 distinct CDR3 sequences, with around 41% observed a single time. The ten largest clones take up about 30% of the sample.

Donors were 40 or so systemically healthy Caucasian individuals from Russia aged roughly 6 to 90 years. Each donor gave around 9 milliliters of peripheral blood, collected into EDTA-treated Vacutainer tubes. Ficoll-Paque density-gradient centrifugation was used to isolate PBMCs, with at least 7 million per sample. Trizol reagent was used to extract total RNA from PBMCs, with at least 5 micrograms per sample. The percentages of naive CD45RAhigh/CD27high T cells were determined by flow cytometry on a PBMC aliquot from every donor. This record comes from a study of blood T cells in healthy people across ages (dated by TCRdb to between 2015 and 2017). General notes on the study: In model experiments, template switching captured roughly one uniquely barcoded TCR beta cDNA molecule for every two T cells. The study measured age-related changes in TCR beta repertoire diversity using deep sequencing normalized with unique cDNA molecular identifiers. Four age groups were formed from the donors: young (average about 16 years), middle-aged (approximately 39), aged (about 68) and long-lived (around 80). Donors of different ages were randomly distributed across sequencing lanes to avoid experimental bias. Two additional independent replicas of 1 million unique cDNA reads from the same blood draw were analyzed for two donors (one aged 18 to 30 and one aged 80 or older). Summary of the overall study and its limitations: The CMV infection status of donors was not known, potentially confounding age-related changes in expanded clonotypes. Bulk unsorted PBMC profiling prevented conclusive comparison of naive and antigen-experienced compartments. A strong correlation was found between observed TCR beta diversity and the percentage of naive T cells measured by flow cytometry. Estimates of total diversity based on one million sequenced T cells were considered lower bounds and underestimates. Compared with the aged group, the long-lived group had more naive CD4+ T cells, fewer expanded clones and increased TCR diversity, suggesting age selection. Observed TCR beta diversity per million T cells fell roughly linearly with age, and a significant reduction was already apparent by age around 39.

Relative to germline, V is 3 bases shorter and J is 0 bases shorter, with 14 bases between their ends. As encoded in the germline V gene, CDR1 is SGHTA while CDR2 is FQGNSA. Measured from the cysteine to the phenylalanine, the CDR3 is 16 residues long. Of all the DNA, just the CDR3 is kept, 48 bases in frame from base 1. This TCR was sampled from a man older than 75 in good health. The chain is assembled from TRBV7-2 and TRBJ2-5; the D gene could be TRBD1 or TRBD2, each one agreeing over 6 bases. The sequenced sample consisted of blood. This receptor carries the CDR3 CASSLVTGANQETQYF. The sequenced DNA is TGTGCCAGCAGCTTGGTAACGGGGGCCAACCAAGAGACCCAGTACTTC.